Shown below are 2 T cell receptor beta chains from a single sample sequenced in a study of cytomegalovirus exposure and HLA in healthy donors. The PCR employed 60 Vbeta primers together with 13 Jbeta primers. The protocol was immunoSEQ multiplex PCR, while the TCRdb copy is restricted to in-frame clones and leaves out a portion. This sample has 120,000 to 150,000 clones, with less than 9.5% found just once. The sequencing sample was made of PBMCs. All receptors derive from a male donor in good health and CMV-seronegative.

The chain employs TRBV11-2 and TRBJ1-1, with D unresolved. The CDR3 is 14 amino acids. The ends were cut back, 1 base at V and 4 bases at J, with 10 bases in the middle. Germline V gene lookup returns CDR1 SGHAT and CDR2 FQNNGV. The CDR3 loop is CASSLADGGTEAFF. Here the CDR3 DNA reads TGTGCCAGCAGCTTAGCCGACGGAGGCACTGAAGCTTTCTTT.

This clone was observed a handful of times. This chain links TRBV4-3 with TRBJ2-7; D is ambiguous. CDR1 LGHNA and CDR2 YSLEER come from the germline V gene. Trimming took 0 bases from V and 3 from J, leaving 9 bases between them. The CDR3 loop spans 14 amino acids. CDR3 residues: CASSQDPRSYEQYF. The DNA for the CDR3 is TGCGCCAGCAGCCAAGATCCCAGAAGCTACGAGCAGTACTTC.